This record looks at one T cell receptor beta chain sequence and its context. Its antigen is still unknown. PCR employed 60 Vbeta and 13 Jbeta primers. Sequencing was performed with immunoSEQ multiplex PCR; in TCRdb, only in-frame clones are kept and a portion is missing. Among 110,000 to 150,000 clones, 70% to 85% were seen once, and the ten largest hold 8.8%. This record belongs to a study of cytomegalovirus exposure and HLA in healthy donors. On the study more broadly: Among about 179 million T cells, an earlier analysis found around 100 million unique TCR beta sequences.

The CDR3 is made up of 12 amino acids. Germline values: CDR1 MNHEY, CDR2 SVGAGI. The V segment lost 5 bases and the J segment 6 bases; nucleotides outside the gene matches: 1. Study-wide points: Differences between HLA loci emerged in a later analysis of TCR association rates, with DRB1 most and HLA-C fewest. Earlier analysis found most TCR beta V segments productive about 87% or about 30% of the time. Owing to their indistinguishability, certain V segments, notably TRBV6-2 and TRBV6-3, were excluded.

This sequence originates from a woman aged 50 to 60 in good health and CMV-seropositive. The V call is TRBV6-5, the J call TRBJ2-3; 8 bases align to TRBD1. The sequencing input was PBMCs. The CDR3 region is CASSRQGDTQYF. The CDR3 DNA reads TGTGCCAGCAGTCGACAGGGGGATACGCAGTATTTT.